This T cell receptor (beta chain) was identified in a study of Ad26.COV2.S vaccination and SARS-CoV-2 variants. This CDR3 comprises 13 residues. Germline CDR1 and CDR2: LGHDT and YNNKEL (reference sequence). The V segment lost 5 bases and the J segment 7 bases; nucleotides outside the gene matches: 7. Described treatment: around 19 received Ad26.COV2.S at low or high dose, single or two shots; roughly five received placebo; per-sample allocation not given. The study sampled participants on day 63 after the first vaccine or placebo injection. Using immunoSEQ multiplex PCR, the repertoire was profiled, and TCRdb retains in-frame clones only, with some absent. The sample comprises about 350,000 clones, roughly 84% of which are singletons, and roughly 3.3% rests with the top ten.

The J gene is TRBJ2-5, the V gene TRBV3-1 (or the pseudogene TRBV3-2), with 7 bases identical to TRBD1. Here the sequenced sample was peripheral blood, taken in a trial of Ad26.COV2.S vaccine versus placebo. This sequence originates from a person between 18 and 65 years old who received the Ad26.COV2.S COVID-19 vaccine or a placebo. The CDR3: CASSSTGRGTQYF. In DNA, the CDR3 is TGTGCCAGCAGCTCGACAGGGCGAGGGACCCAGTACTTC.